What follows are 22 T cell receptor beta chains derived from one specimen sequenced in a study of cytotoxic CD8 clonotypes in ibrutinib-treated CLL. Clones were sequenced by immunoSEQ multiplex PCR, and TCRdb holds only the in-frame ones, with some missing. The table lists some 310,000 clones, just under 80% of them singletons. Here the sequenced sample was PBMCs, taken before ibrutinib treatment. The receptors originated from a human donor with chronic lymphocytic leukemia.

This chain connects TRBV7-9 to TRBJ1-1; no clear D. CDR1 SEHNR and CDR2 FQNEAQ come from the germline V gene (reference sequence). CDR3 length: 14 amino acids. V shed 0 bases and J shed 1 base, with 6 bases lying between them. The CDR3 loop reads CASSLALPNTEAFF. CDR3 nucleotide sequence: TGTGCCAGCAGCTTAGCGCTTCCGAACACTGAAGCTTTCTTT. Supplemented by reference TRBV7-9 and TRBJ1-1, the full variable domain reads DTGVSQNPRHKITKRGQNVTFRCDPISEHNRLYWYRQTLGQGPEFLTYFQNEAQLEKSRLLSDRFSAERPKGSFSTLEIQRTEQGDSAMYLCASSLALPNTEAFFGQGTRLTVV.

This clone was counted a few times. V is TRBV29-1 and J is TRBJ2-7; D remains ambiguous. The ends were cut back, 3 bases at V and 2 bases at J, with 11 bases in the middle. The germline CDR1 and CDR2 sequences are SQVTM and ANQGSEA. CDR3 size: 13 residues. This CDR3 reads CSVEGQVPYEQYF. The CDR3 DNA reads as TGCAGCGTTGAGGGCCAGGTCCCCTACGAGCAGTACTTC.

The CDR3 here is CASSRTGTNYEQYF. The DNA for the CDR3 is TGTGCCAGCAGCAGAACCGGGACTAACTACGAGCAGTACTTC. The V gene is TRBV7-2, the J gene TRBJ2-7; TRBD2 aligns across 7 bases. Losses at the gene ends were 5 bases for V and 3 bases for J; bases not matched to a gene: 7. Germline CDR1 reads SGHTA; CDR2 reads FQGNSA. The CDR3 consists of 14 residues. The whole variable domain, remainder taken from reference TRBV7-2 and TRBJ2-7, is GAGVSQSPSNKVTEKGKDVELRCDPISGHTALYWYRQSLGQGLEFLIYFQGNSAPDKSGLPSDRFSAERTGGSVSTLTIQRTQQEDSAVYLCASSRTGTNYEQYFGPGTRLTVT.

The V call is TRBV4-3, the J call TRBJ1-2; TRBD1 matches at 7 bases. With V trimmed by 0 bases and J by 3 bases, 7 bases remained unmatched. The CDR3 is made up of 16 amino acids. Per germline, CDR1 LGHNA and CDR2 YSLEER. The CDR3 loop is CASSQDARGHYYGYTF. DNA of the CDR3: TGCGCCAGCAGCCAAGATGCGAGGGGGCACTACTATGGCTACACCTTC.

The chain has TRBV5-6 and TRBJ1-2, with unresolved D. CDR1 and CDR2 (germline): SGHDT, YYEEEE. The CDR3 loop spans 14 amino acids. The V gene lost 0 bases and the J gene lost 4 bases, with 10 bases spanning the gap. This CDR3 reads CASSLADRGYGYTF. As DNA, the CDR3 is TGTGCCAGCAGCTTGGCTGATCGTGGCTATGGCTACACCTTC.

V is TRBV4-3 and J is TRBJ2-7; TRBD1 might be the D (6 bases). Deletions cut 4 bases from V and 6 bases from J, with 16 bases between. This CDR3 has 14 amino acids. From germline, CDR1 is LGHNA and CDR2 YSLEER. Here the CDR3 reads CASSRVTGSVEQYF. CDR3 DNA sequence: TGCGCCAGCAGCCGGGTCACAGGGTCCGTCGAGCAGTACTTC.

The rearrangement joins TRBV27 to TRBJ2-7; maybe TRBD2 (5 bases). V shed 5 bases and J shed 0 bases, with 11 bases lying between them. Germline values: CDR1 MNHEY, CDR2 SMNVEV (reference sequence). This CDR3 region has 14 residues. The CDR3 sequence: CASSREGFSYEQYF. The CDR3 nucleotides are TGTGCCAGCAGTAGAGAGGGTTTCTCCTACGAGCAGTACTTC.

This chain joins TRBV18 and TRBJ2-1; 7 bases line up with TRBD1. The CDR3 spans 15 residues. Germline V gene data show CDR1 as KGHSH and CDR2 as LQKENI. Trimming at V came to 2 bases and at J to 4 bases, leaving 5 bases not matched to a gene. CDR3 in amino acids: CASSPRQGVYNEQFF. The CDR3 bases are TGTGCCAGCTCACCAAGACAGGGAGTATACAATGAGCAGTTCTTC.

There are a few counts of this clone. The CDR3 reads CASSITGSRSYNEQFF. CDR3 nucleotides: TGCGCCAGCAGCATCACAGGGTCCCGCTCCTACAATGAGCAGTTCTTC. The chain carries TRBV5-1 and TRBJ2-1, with D maybe TRBD1 (6 bases). V was cut by 4 bases and J by 0 bases, with 14 bases left in between. The CDR3 totals 16 residues. Germline-derived CDR1 and CDR2 are SGHRS and YFSETQ. Supplemented by reference TRBV5-1 and TRBJ2-1, the full variable domain reads KAGVTQTPRYLIKTRGQQVTLSCSPISGHRSVSWYQQTPGQGLQFLFEYFSETQRNKGNFPGRFSGRQFSNSRSEMNVSTLELGDSALYLCASSITGSRSYNEQFFGPGTRLTVL.

This chain uses TRBV5-1 with TRBJ2-6; D not resolved. Trimming pared 3 bases from V and 2 bases from J, leaving 18 bases between. The germline V gene has CDR1 SGHRS and CDR2 YFSETQ. The CDR3 is 18 residues long. The CDR3 spells CASSSSLGFLAGANVLTF. The DNA for the CDR3 is TGCGCCAGCAGCTCTTCCTTGGGGTTCTTGGCTGGGGCCAACGTCCTGACTTTC.

This clone occurred a few times. The V call is TRBV19, the J call TRBJ1-2, with TRBD1 matching 7 bases. Germline lookup yields CDR1 LNHDA and CDR2 SQIVND (reference sequence). The CDR3 contains 13 residues. Losses at the gene ends were 4 bases for V and 8 bases for J; bases not matched to a gene: 7. The CDR3: CASSSDREGGYTF. The CDR3 DNA is TGTGCCAGTAGTAGCGACAGGGAAGGAGGCTACACCTTC.

This CDR3 reads CASSIGAGGSYEQYF. The CDR3 coding sequence is TGTGCCAGTAGTATAGGTGCGGGAGGGTCCTACGAGCAGTACTTC. The V call is TRBV19, the J call TRBJ2-7, with 9 bases matching TRBD2. Germline V gives CDR1 LNHDA, CDR2 SQIVND (reference sequence). The CDR3 runs to 15 residues. V lost 1 base to trimming and J lost 1 base; unmatched junction nucleotides: 2. Looking up the rest from reference TRBV19 and TRBJ2-7 gives the full variable domain: DGGITQSPKYLFRKEGQNVTLSCEQNLNHDAMYWYRQDPGQGLRLIYYSQIVNDFQKGDIAEGYSVSREKKESFPLTVTSAQKNPTAFYLCASSIGAGGSYEQYFGPGTRLTVT.

The chain has TRBV5-1 and TRBJ2-3; no clear D gene. V was shortened by 0 bases and J by 4 bases, with 3 bases between the two germline ends. CDR3 size: 12 residues. Per the germline V gene, CDR1 is SGHRS and CDR2 is YFSETQ. The DNA for the CDR3 is TGCGCCAGCAGCTTGGATTCAGATACGCAGTATTTT. The encoded protein is CASSLDSDTQYF.

The table lists this clone with a count of one. V usage is TRBV25-1 and J usage is TRBJ2-2, with 7 positions matching TRBD1. CDR1 and CDR2 (germline): MGHDK, SYGVNS. CDR3 size: 15 residues. Germline trimming cut 6 bases from V and 5 bases from J; bases unmatched to any gene: 9. The CDR3 is CASSRDRARTGELFF. CDR3 DNA sequence: TGTGCCAGCAGCCGCGACAGGGCTAGGACCGGGGAGCTGTTTTTT.

The V gene is TRBV28, the J gene TRBJ2-7; possibly TRBD1 for D (5 bases). This CDR3 has 15 residues. Germline CDR1 is MDHEN and CDR2 is SYDVKM. Between the trimmed V and J ends, which lost 2 bases and 0 bases, there was a span of 11 bases. The CDR3 protein is CASSLIRAPSYEQYF. The DNA for the CDR3 is TGTGCCAGCAGTTTAATCAGGGCTCCCTCCTACGAGCAGTACTTC.

V gene TRBV4-2 combines with J gene TRBJ2-7, with 8 bases lining up with TRBD2. Germline trimming cut 6 bases from V and 4 bases from J; bases unmatched to any gene: 11. This CDR3 spans 15 amino acids. Germline V gene data show CDR1 as LGHNA and CDR2 as YNFKEQ. CDR3 loop: CASSNVISGIYEQYF. The CDR3 DNA is TGTGCCAGCAGTAACGTAATTAGCGGGATATACGAGCAGTACTTC.

This chain uses TRBV7-9 with TRBJ1-1; maybe TRBD1 (5 bases). CDR1 SEHNR and CDR2 FQNEAQ come from the germline V gene (reference sequence). V shed 5 bases and J shed 4 bases, with 17 bases lying between them. The CDR3 covers 15 residues. The CDR3: CASSPQGGKGTEAFF. As DNA, the CDR3 is TGTGCCAGCAGCCCCCAGGGAGGGAAAGGCACTGAAGCTTTCTTT.

The rearrangement uses TRBV10-3 and TRBJ2-1; no clear D gene. Germline assignment: CDR1 ENHRY and CDR2 SYGVKD. Trimming removed 5 bases at V and 8 bases at J, with 22 bases between. The CDR3 is made up of 16 amino acids. This CDR3 is CAISPVLGEIVYEQFF. CDR3 coding DNA: TGTGCCATCAGTCCCGTCTTGGGTGAGATTGTCTATGAGCAGTTCTTC.

This rearrangement joins TRBV7-6 to TRBJ2-3; the D is unclear. CDR1 and CDR2 (germline): SGHVS, FNYEAQ. Trimming removed 1 base from V and 1 base from J, with 6 bases in between. The CDR3 has 14 residues. The CDR3 sequence is CASSLVPGTDTQYF. CDR3 DNA sequence: TGTGCCAGCAGCTTAGTTCCGGGCACAGATACGCAGTATTTT.

The chain is built from TRBV5-1 and TRBJ1-1; TRBD1 is a possible D gene (6 bases). Germline V CDR1 and CDR2: SGHRS, YFSETQ. The V end was cut by 4 bases, the J end by 5 bases, with 15 bases between. This CDR3 has 14 amino acids. In DNA form, the CDR3 reads TGCGCCAGCAGCCACGGGACAAGGGGAACTGAAGCTTTCTTT. Amino acids: CASSHGTRGTEAFF.

This clone was seen a single time. The rearrangement joins TRBV25-1 to TRBJ2-3; D is uncertain. V lost 1 base and J 0 bases, leaving 8 bases between the germline ends. Germline CDR1 and CDR2: MGHDK and SYGVNS. CDR3 size: 15 residues. The CDR3 coding sequence is TGTGCCAGCAGTGAATTTCGTCAGAGCACAGATACGCAGTATTTT. Protein sequence: CASSEFRQSTDTQYF.

V usage is TRBV2 and J usage is TRBJ2-1, with no clear D. The germline CDR1 and CDR2 sequences are SNHLY and FYNNEI. Trimming removed 6 bases from V and 1 base from J, with 10 bases in between. The length of the CDR3 is 14 residues. Here the CDR3 reads CASSFYLSYNEQFF. CDR3 coding DNA: TGTGCCAGCAGCTTCTACCTATCCTACAATGAGCAGTTCTTC.